These T cell receptor beta chains were read from a single sample in a study of T cells after yellow fever vaccination. TCRdb re-called the 5' RACE reads with MiXCR, one entry per CDR3 protein. Counted here are hundreds of thousands of distinct CDR3 sequences, around 19% occurring once; the ten biggest clones make up 15% to 20%. Sequences were derived from PBMCs, sampled before the yellow fever booster vaccination. Receptor source: a man between 18 and 29 years old who received the YFV17D yellow fever vaccine. The conserved cysteine and the conserved F or W are not part of the CDR3 here. Fields, in order: D gene, J gene, V gene, CDR3 protein. A D gene is named only where the DNA matches it firmly.

D: -
J: TRBJ1-2
V: TRBV4-1
CDR3: ASSQETGKAYGYT

D: -
J: TRBJ1-1
V: TRBV5-1
CDR3: ATTMDGMNTEAF

D: -
J: TRBJ2-5
V: TRBV6-2/TRBV6-3
CDR3: ASSGGVIQETQY

D: -
J: TRBJ2-2
V: TRBV10-3
CDR3: AISSYGELF

D: TRBD2
J: TRBJ2-7
V: TRBV7-6
CDR3: ASSLFGTGRQRRGGYEQY

D: -
J: TRBJ2-4
V: TRBV5-5
CDR3: ASGRELASAENIQY

D: TRBD1
J: TRBJ2-1
V: TRBV11-3
CDR3: ASSEGTGGLMSYNEQF

D: TRBD1
J: TRBJ1-6
V: TRBV7-2
CDR3: ASSIGDRVYSPLH

D: TRBD2
J: TRBJ2-2
V: TRBV5-6
CDR3: ASSFLAGGRTGELF

D: -
J: TRBJ1-1
V: TRBV4-2
CDR3: ASSPLTQVGENTEAF

D: -
J: TRBJ2-5
V: TRBV20-1
CDR3: SAQEQGELRETQY

D: TRBD2
J: TRBJ2-1
V: TRBV4-1
CDR3: ASSPREGYLTEQF

D: -
J: TRBJ2-2
V: TRBV4-3
CDR3: ASSRRVAAGELF

D: TRBD1
J: TRBJ1-2
V: TRBV12-3/TRBV12-4
CDR3: ASRRTGSSYT

D: -
J: TRBJ1-2
V: TRBV5-1
CDR3: ASSPVGDGYT

D: -
J: TRBJ1-6
V: TRBV13
CDR3: ASSSADSHSPLH

D: -
J: TRBJ1-3
V: TRBV5-1
CDR3: ASSQQQGNTGNTIY

D: TRBD1
J: TRBJ2-3
V: TRBV4-3
CDR3: ASSQGDRATDTQY

D: -
J: TRBJ2-3
V: TRBV28
CDR3: ASRGPGRRADTQY

D: TRBD2
J: TRBJ2-1
V: TRBV20-1
CDR3: SALPVRLAGDNEQF

D: TRBD2
J: TRBJ2-5
V: TRBV6-5
CDR3: ASSYYGGGDETQY

D: -
J: TRBJ2-2
V: TRBV7-6
CDR3: ASSLIPTARESTGELF

D: -
J: TRBJ2-3
V: TRBV12-3/TRBV12-4
CDR3: ASRITDTQY

D: -
J: TRBJ1-5
V: TRBV7-2
CDR3: ASSLTGNQPQH

D: -
J: TRBJ2-5
V: TRBV5-1
CDR3: ASSPVPNPASQETQY

D: -
J: TRBJ1-1
V: TRBV29-1
CDR3: SVEGALQGTEAF

D: TRBD1
J: TRBJ2-3
V: TRBV19
CDR3: ASSQDRASTQY

D: TRBD1
J: TRBJ2-7
V: TRBV12-3/TRBV12-4
CDR3: ASRNTGADEQY

D: -
J: TRBJ2-2
V: TRBV15
CDR3: ATSRGSVFGELF